The sequence of this T cell receptor beta chain was determined in a study of blood T cell repertoires in COVID-19. About the study: The origin of the acute and convalescent COVID-19 samples was the United States, Italy and Spain.

Data came from immunoSEQ multiplex PCR; TCRdb stores just in-frame clones and leaves some out. In the table there are 90,000 to 100,000 clones, about four fifths of which are singletons. Sequencing used peripheral blood. The source of this sequence is a man aged 65-85 years with active or convalescent COVID-19.

The CDR3 DNA sequence: TGTGCCAGCAGTGCCTGGACTAGCGGGGCTGGTTCCCAGTACTTC. Encoded protein: CASSAWTSGAGSQYF. J is TRBJ2-5 and V is TRBV2, with 12 nucleotides matching TRBD2. The CDR3 is 15 residues long. Germline CDR1 SNHLY, CDR2 FYNNEI. The V segment lost 4 bases and the J segment 9 bases; nucleotides outside the gene matches: 9.